The rows below give T cell receptor beta chains drawn from one sample of a study of long-term antiretroviral therapy in people with HIV. Here immunoSEQ multiplex PCR was the method, and the copy in TCRdb shows in-frame clones only, minus some. In the table there are some 25,000 clones, roughly 80% of which are singletons. The sample here was unsorted PBMCs, taken 0.7 years before starting antiretroviral therapy. The receptors were gathered from a man aged 25 to 40 with HIV. CDR3s include the opening cysteine and the closing phenylalanine or tryptophan. A D gene is named only where the DNA matches it firmly. Clone size is given for some rows only: seen once, a few or many times, or a class if the clone is expanded.

J gene,D gene,V gene,clone size,CDR3 protein,CDR3 DNA
TRBJ1-5,-,TRBV28,-,CASSYADRNNQPQHF,TGTGCCAGCAGTTACGCGGACAGAAACAATCAGCCCCAGCATTTT
TRBJ1-2,TRBD1,TRBV18,-,CASSPGQDGDYGYTF,TGTGCCAGCTCACCCGGACAGGACGGCGACTATGGCTACACCTTC
TRBJ2-1,-,TRBV2,-,CASRSTGTYNEQFF,TGTGCCAGCAGGTCCACTGGAACCTACAATGAGCAGTTCTTC
TRBJ1-1,-,TRBV6-1,few,CASSENTGFEATEAFF,TGTGCCAGCAGTGAAAATACAGGGTTTGAGGCCACTGAAGCTTTCTTT
TRBJ1-2,TRBD1,TRBV11-2,-,CASTPLTGNYGYTF,TGTGCCAGCACCCCCTTGACAGGGAACTATGGCTACACCTTC
TRBJ2-7,TRBD1,TRBV6-5,-,CASSYGTGTYEQYF,TGTGCCAGCAGTTACGGGACAGGAACCTACGAGCAGTACTTC
TRBJ1-5,-,TRBV7-6,few,CASSPMGNSNQPQHF,TGTGCCAGCAGCCCGATGGGAAATAGCAATCAGCCCCAGCATTTT
TRBJ1-5,TRBD1,TRBV9,-,CASPRGQGSNQPQHF,TGTGCCAGCCCGAGGGGGCAGGGTAGCAATCAGCCCCAGCATTTT
TRBJ1-5,-,TRBV11-2,once,CASSLGAENQPQHF,TGTGCCAGCAGCTTAGGGGCAGAAAATCAGCCCCAGCATTTT
TRBJ2-1,-,TRBV29-1,-,CSVQGDAYNEQFF,TGCAGCGTGCAAGGGGATGCCTACAATGAGCAGTTCTTC
TRBJ1-4,-,TRBV5-5,-,CASSPGTRLEGKLFF,TGTGCCAGCAGCCCCGGCACCCGCCTTGAAGGAAAACTGTTTTTT
TRBJ2-3,TRBD1,TRBV5-6,-,CASSSEKGQGFWNTDTQYF,TGTGCCAGCAGCTCGGAAAAGGGACAGGGGTTTTGGAACACAGATACGCAGTATTTT
TRBJ1-1,-,TRBV5-1,-,CASSLNGGEAFF,TGCGCCAGCAGCTTGAACGGGGGTGAAGCTTTCTTT
TRBJ2-1,TRBD2,TRBV27,-,CASSSRWGGSSYNEQFF,TGTGCCAGCAGTTCCCGTTGGGGAGGGAGCTCCTACAATGAGCAGTTCTTC
TRBJ1-1,-,TRBV6-6,-,CASSYLGWNTEAFF,TGTGCCAGCAGTTATCTGGGGTGGAACACTGAAGCTTTCTTT
TRBJ2-3,TRBD2,TRBV6-5,-,CASSPGLTTTDTQYF,TGTGCCAGCAGCCCGGGACTAACAACCACAGATACGCAGTATTTT
TRBJ2-3,-,TRBV30,-,CAWSLLRGSTDTQYF,TGTGCCTGGAGCCTCCTGCGTGGAAGCACAGATACGCAGTATTTT
TRBJ2-3,-,TRBV28,-,CASRGTGTDTQYF,TGTGCCAGCAGGGGGACTGGCACAGATACGCAGTATTTT
TRBJ1-5,-,TRBV6-5,-,CASQGRDQPQHF,TGTGCCAGCCAGGGACGCGATCAGCCCCAGCATTTT
TRBJ2-7,-,TRBV7-9,-,CASRQGTYEQYF,TGTGCCAGCAGACAGGGCACCTACGAGCAGTACTTC
TRBJ2-1,TRBD1,TRBV15,-,CATSTGPTGNNEQFF,TGTGCCACCAGCACCGGCCCGACAGGGAACAATGAGCAGTTCTTC
TRBJ2-3,-,TRBV9,once,CASSEPRQGGIKDTQYF,TGTGCCAGCAGCGAACCGAGACAGGGAGGAATAAAAGATACGCAGTATTTT
TRBJ1-1,-,TRBV7-3,-,CASSPDWGTEAFF,TGTGCCAGCAGCCCAGACTGGGGTACTGAAGCTTTCTTT
TRBJ1-5,-,TRBV19,-,CASSINRDRNQPQHF,TGTGCCAGTAGTATTAACAGGGACCGCAATCAGCCCCAGCATTTT
TRBJ1-2,TRBD1,TRBV28,-,CASRVGQGETYGYTF,TGTGCCAGCAGAGTAGGACAGGGGGAGACCTATGGCTACACCTTC
TRBJ2-3,TRBD2,TRBV7-6,-,CASSLASAGTSTDTQYF,TGTGCCAGCAGCTTAGCGTCAGCGGGGACTAGCACAGATACGCAGTATTTT
TRBJ2-5,-,TRBV28,-,CASSPPDSHSKETQYF,TGTGCCAGCAGTCCCCCGGACAGCCACTCAAAAGAGACCCAGTACTTC
TRBJ2-5,TRBD1,TRBV19,-,CASSSPGQGQETQYF,TGTGCCAGTTCCTCGCCGGGACAGGGTCAGGAGACCCAGTACTTC
TRBJ2-5,TRBD2,TRBV5-4,-,CASSAGTRVQETQYF,TGTGCCAGCAGCGCCGGGACTAGGGTTCAAGAGACCCAGTACTTC
TRBJ2-7,TRBD1,TRBV5-1,-,CASSPTGETSEQYF,TGCGCCAGCAGCCCGACAGGGGAGACTTCCGAGCAGTACTTC
TRBJ1-4,-,TRBV5-4,-,CASSLRGEKLFF,TGTGCCAGCAGCTTGAGGGGTGAAAAACTGTTTTTT
TRBJ2-3,TRBD1,TRBV27,-,CASSLPGTGGTDTQYF,TGTGCCAGCAGTCTCCCGGGGACAGGGGGCACAGATACGCAGTATTTT
TRBJ1-4,-,TRBV10-3,-,CAISGTTGSGLQF,TGTGCCATCAGCGGGACCACAGGGAGCGGTCTTCAATTT